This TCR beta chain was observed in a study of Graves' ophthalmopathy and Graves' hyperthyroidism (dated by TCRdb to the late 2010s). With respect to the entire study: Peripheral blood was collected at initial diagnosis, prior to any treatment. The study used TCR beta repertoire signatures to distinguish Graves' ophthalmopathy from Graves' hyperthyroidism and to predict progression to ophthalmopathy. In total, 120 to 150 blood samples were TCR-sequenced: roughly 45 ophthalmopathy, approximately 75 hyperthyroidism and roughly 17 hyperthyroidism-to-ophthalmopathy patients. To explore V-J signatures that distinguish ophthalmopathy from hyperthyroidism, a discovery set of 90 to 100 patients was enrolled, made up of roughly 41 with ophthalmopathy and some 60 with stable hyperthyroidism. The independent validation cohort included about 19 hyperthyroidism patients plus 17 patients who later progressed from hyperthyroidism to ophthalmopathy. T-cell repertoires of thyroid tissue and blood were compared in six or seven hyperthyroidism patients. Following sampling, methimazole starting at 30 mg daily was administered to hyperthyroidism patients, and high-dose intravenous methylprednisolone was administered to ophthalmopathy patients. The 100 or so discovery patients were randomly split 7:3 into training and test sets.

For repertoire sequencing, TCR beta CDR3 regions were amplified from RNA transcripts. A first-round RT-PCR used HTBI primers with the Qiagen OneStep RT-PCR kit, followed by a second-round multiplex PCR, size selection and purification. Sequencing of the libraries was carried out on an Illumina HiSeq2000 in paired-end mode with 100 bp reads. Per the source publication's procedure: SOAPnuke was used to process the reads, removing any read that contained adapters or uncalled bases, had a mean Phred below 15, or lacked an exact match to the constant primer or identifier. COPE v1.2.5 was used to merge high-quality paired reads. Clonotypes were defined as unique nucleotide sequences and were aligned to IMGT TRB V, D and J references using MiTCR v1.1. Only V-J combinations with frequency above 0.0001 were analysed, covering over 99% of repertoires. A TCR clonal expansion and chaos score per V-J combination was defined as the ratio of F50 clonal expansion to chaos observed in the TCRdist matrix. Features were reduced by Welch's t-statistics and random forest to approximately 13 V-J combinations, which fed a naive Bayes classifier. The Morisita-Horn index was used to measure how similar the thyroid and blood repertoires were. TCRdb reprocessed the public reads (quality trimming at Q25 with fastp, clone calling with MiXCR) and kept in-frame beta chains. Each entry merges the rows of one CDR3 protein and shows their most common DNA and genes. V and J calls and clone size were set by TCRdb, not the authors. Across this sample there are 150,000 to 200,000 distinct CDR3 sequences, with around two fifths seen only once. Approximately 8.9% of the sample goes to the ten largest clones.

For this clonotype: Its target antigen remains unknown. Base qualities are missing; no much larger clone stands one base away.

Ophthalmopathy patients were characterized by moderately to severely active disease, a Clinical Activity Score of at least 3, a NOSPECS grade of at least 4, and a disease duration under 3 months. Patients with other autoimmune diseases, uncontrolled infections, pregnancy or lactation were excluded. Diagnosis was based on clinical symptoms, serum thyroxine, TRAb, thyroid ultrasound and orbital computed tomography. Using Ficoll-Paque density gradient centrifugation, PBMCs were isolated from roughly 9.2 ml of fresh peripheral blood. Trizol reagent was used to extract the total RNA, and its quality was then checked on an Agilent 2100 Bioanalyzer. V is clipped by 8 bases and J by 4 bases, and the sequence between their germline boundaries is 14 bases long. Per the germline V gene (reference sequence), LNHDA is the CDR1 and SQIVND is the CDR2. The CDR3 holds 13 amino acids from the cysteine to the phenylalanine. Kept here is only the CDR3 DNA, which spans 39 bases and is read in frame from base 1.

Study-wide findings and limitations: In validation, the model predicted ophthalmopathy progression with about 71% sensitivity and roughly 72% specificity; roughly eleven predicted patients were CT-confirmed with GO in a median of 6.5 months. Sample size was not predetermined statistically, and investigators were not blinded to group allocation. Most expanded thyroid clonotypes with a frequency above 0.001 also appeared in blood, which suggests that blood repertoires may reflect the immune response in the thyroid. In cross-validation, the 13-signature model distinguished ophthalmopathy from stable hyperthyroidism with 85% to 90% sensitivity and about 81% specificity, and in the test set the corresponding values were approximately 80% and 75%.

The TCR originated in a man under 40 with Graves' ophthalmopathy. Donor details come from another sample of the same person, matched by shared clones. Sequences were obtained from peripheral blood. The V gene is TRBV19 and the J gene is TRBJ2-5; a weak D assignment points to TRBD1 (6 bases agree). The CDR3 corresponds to CASGNRARETQYF. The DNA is TGTGCCAGTGGTAACAGGGCGCGAGAGACCCAGTACTTC.